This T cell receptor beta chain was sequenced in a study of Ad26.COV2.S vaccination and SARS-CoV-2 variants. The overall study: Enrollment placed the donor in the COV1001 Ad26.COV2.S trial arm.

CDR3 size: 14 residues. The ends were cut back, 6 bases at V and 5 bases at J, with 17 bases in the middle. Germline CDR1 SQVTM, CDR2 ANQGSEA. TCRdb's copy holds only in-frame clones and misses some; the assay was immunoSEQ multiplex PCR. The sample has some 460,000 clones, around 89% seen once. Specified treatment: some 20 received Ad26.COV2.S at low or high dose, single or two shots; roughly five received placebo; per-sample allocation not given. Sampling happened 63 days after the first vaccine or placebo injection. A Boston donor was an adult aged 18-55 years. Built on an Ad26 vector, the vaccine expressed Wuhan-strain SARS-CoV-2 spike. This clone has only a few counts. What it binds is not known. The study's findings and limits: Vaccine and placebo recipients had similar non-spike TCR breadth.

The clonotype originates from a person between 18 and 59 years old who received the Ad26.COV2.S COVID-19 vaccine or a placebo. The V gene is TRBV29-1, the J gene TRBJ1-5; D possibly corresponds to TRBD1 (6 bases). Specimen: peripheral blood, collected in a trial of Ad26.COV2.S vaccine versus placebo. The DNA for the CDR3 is TGCAGCGTGGCAATCCGGGGGCTGGATCAGCCCCAGCATTTT. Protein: CSVAIRGLDQPQHF.